These T cell receptor beta chains were read from a single sample in a study of blood T cells in healthy people across ages. TCRdb analysed the 5' RACE reads with MiXCR anew, one entry per CDR3 protein. The sample has about a million distinct CDR3 sequences, about 48% seen once. Material: blood. The receptors were sampled from a man in his thirties or forties in good health. The CDR3 runs from the conserved cysteine through the conserved F or W. Fields, in order: J gene, V gene, CDR3 protein.

>TRBJ2-3|TRBV7-9
CASSFGTRATDTQYF
>TRBJ2-1|TRBV3-1
CASSQGTVSGNEQFF
>.|TRBV2
CASSEDERGAKETQYF
>TRBJ2-3|TRBV10-3
CAISEGHYGTDTQYF
>TRBJ1-2|TRBV4-1
CASSHVRQGRSAYTF
>TRBJ1-2|TRBV9
CASSVDGQGRGGYTF
>TRBJ2-5|TRBV27
CASSPPGAQETQYF
>TRBJ2-5|TRBV10-3
CAMDYQETQYF
>TRBJ2-5|TRBV6-5
CASRHVWGEQETQYF
>TRBJ1-5|TRBV7-2
CASSLVPGLGISNQPQHF
>TRBJ2-7|TRBV29-1
CSVERERPYEQYF
>TRBJ2-1|TRBV7-7
CTSSLAPNSYNEQFF
>TRBJ2-1|TRBV25-1
CASSDGTSINGQFF
>TRBJ1-5|TRBV10-3
CAIKPDSKQPQHF
>TRBJ2-1|TRBV7-2
CASSSPPRGDNNEQFF
>TRBJ2-1|TRBV7-8
CASSIGAGQFF